What follows are 29 T cell receptor beta chains derived from one specimen sequenced in a study of T cells in narcolepsy. The repertoire was sequenced with immunoSEQ multiplex PCR; TCRdb's copy has only in-frame clones and lacks some. The data contain 15,000 to 20,000 clones, about nine tenths of them seen just once; the ten biggest clones take up approximately 0.7%. The specimen sequenced was memory (CD45RA-) CD4+ T cells from blood. The receptors here all came from a human donor in good health.

This clone was picked up one time. This chain uses TRBV10-3 with TRBJ2-3; TRBD1 or TRBD2 may be the D gene (6 bases each). Per germline, CDR1 ENHRY and CDR2 SYGVKD. Trimming took 10 bases from V and 6 from J, leaving 17 bases between them. This CDR3 is built from 13 residues. CDR3 nucleotides: TGTGCCACCCAAATAGGGGGGCGGGATACGCAGTATTTT. It codes for CATQIGGRDTQYF.

The CDR3 DNA follows: TGTGCCGCGAGATTGCGGGTTACGCAGTATTTT. It is translated as CAARLRVTQYF. The chain has TRBV6-1 and TRBJ2-3; a possible D gene is TRBD2 (5 bases). From germline, CDR1 is MNHNS and CDR2 SASEGT. The ends were cut back, 11 bases at V and 8 bases at J, with 14 bases in the middle. The CDR3 is 11 amino acids.

The chain couples TRBV5-4 to TRBJ2-3, with 7 positions matching TRBD2. The length of the CDR3 is 14 residues. V trimming: 4 bases; J trimming: 6 bases; junction bases outside the gene matches: 8. Looked up from germline, CDR1 is SGHNT and CDR2 is YYREEE (reference sequence). The CDR3 here is CASSPRLAADTQYF. Here the CDR3 DNA reads TGTGCCAGCAGCCCAAGACTAGCTGCGGATACGCAGTATTTT.

The rearrangement links TRBV5-1 to TRBJ2-3; no reliable D call. V lost 1 base, J lost 5 bases, and 5 bases lay in between. The V gene's germline CDR1 is SGHRS and CDR2 YFSETQ. The CDR3 length is 12 residues. CDR3 coding DNA: TGCGCCAGCAGCTTGCTAGGAGATACGCAGTATTTT. This codes for CASSLLGDTQYF.

The V gene is TRBV6-1, the J gene TRBJ1-4; possible D gene TRBD1, 5 bases. In germline, CDR1 is MNHNS, CDR2 SASEGT. CDR3 size: 14 residues. Trimming removed 7 bases from V and 5 bases from J, with 14 bases in between. Here the CDR3 reads CASTRAEANEKLFF. In DNA, the CDR3 is TGTGCCAGCACCAGGGCGGAAGCGAATGAAAAACTGTTTTTT.

This clone is a singleton in its sample. The rearrangement uses TRBV19 and TRBJ2-2; a weak D match, TRBD1 (5 bases). The CDR3 length is 14 residues. The V gene's germline CDR1 is LNHDA and CDR2 SQIVND (reference sequence). Trimming stripped 4 bases from V and 3 bases from J, with 9 bases between. The CDR3 spells CASSTSRDTGELFF. CDR3 DNA sequence: TGTGCCAGTAGTACTTCCAGGGACACCGGGGAGCTGTTTTTT.

This chain connects TRBV28 to TRBJ2-5; no definite D call. Germline CDR1 is MDHEN and CDR2 is SYDVKM. The CDR3 consists of 12 residues. V lost 6 bases and J lost 5, with 10 bases in between. This CDR3 reads CASSTILETQYF. The DNA for the CDR3 is TGTGCCAGCAGCACGATTCTGGAGACCCAGTACTTC.

The V call is TRBV18, the J call TRBJ1-2, with TRBD1 as a possible D gene (6 bases). The V gene's germline CDR1 is KGHSH and CDR2 LQKENI. The CDR3 consists of 13 residues. V was trimmed by 2 bases and J by 7 bases, leaving 11 bases between them. The CDR3 nucleotides are TGTGCCAGCTCACCATCAGGGGTGGGTGGCTACACCTTC. Translated, it gives CASSPSGVGGYTF.

The rearrangement links TRBV7-2 to TRBJ2-5; D is ambiguous. This CDR3 has 15 residues. The V end was cut by 1 base, the J end by 4 bases, with 13 bases between. Germline CDR1 reads SGHTA; CDR2 reads FQGNSA. The CDR3 is CASSLDGAKGETQYF. Here the CDR3 DNA reads TGTGCCAGCAGCTTAGACGGAGCAAAGGGAGAGACCCAGTACTTC.

CDR3 sequence: CASTTGGRNTIYF. In nucleotides, the CDR3 is TGTGCCAGCACCACCGGGGGCCGAAACACCATATATTTT. V and J are TRBV7-9 and TRBJ1-3; D is perhaps TRBD1 (6 bases). Germline CDR1 reads SEHNR; CDR2 reads FQNEAQ (reference sequence). V was trimmed by 7 bases and J by 5 bases, leaving 12 bases between them. The CDR3 length is 13 residues.

This rearrangement joins TRBV10-2 to TRBJ2-2, with 8 bases that match TRBD1. Germline V gene sequence: CDR1 WSHSY, CDR2 SAAADI. V shed 0 bases and J 7 bases; nucleotides not matched to a gene: 7. CDR3 length: 16 residues. The CDR3 bases are TGCGCCAGCAGTGAGTCGAAAGACAGGGGAGACGGGGAGCTGTTTTTT. As protein: CASSESKDRGDGELFF.

This clone has just one count. V gene TRBV29-1 combines with J gene TRBJ2-7, with D hard to call. Germline V gives CDR1 SQVTM, CDR2 ANQGSEA. The CDR3 has 12 residues. The V end was cut by 4 bases, the J end by 2 bases, with 9 bases between. Here the CDR3 reads CSVGTATYEQYF. The CDR3 nucleotides read TGCAGCGTTGGGACGGCTACCTACGAGCAGTACTTC.

This chain uses TRBV6-5 with TRBJ1-6, with D maybe TRBD1 (6 bases). This CDR3 has 13 amino acids. CDR1 is MNHEY, CDR2 SVGAGI, per germline. V shed 10 bases and J shed 7 bases, with 14 bases lying between them. The CDR3 nucleotides are TGTGCCACGTATCGGGACACGAATTCACCCCTCCACTTT. Its translation is CATYRDTNSPLHF.

This rearrangement joins TRBV28 to TRBJ1-1; 9 bases map to TRBD1. This CDR3 has 15 amino acids. Germline CDR1 MDHEN, CDR2 SYDVKM. The junction had 14 bases not matched to a gene; V was cut back by 11 bases and J by 4 bases. The CDR3 coding sequence is TGTGCCGGGATACGCGCGGGACAGGGTGCCACTGAAGCTTTCTTT. This encodes CAGIRAGQGATEAFF.

This chain uses TRBV11-3 with TRBJ2-1, with D hard to call. Trimming took 5 bases from V and 6 from J, leaving 8 bases between them. This CDR3 has 12 residues. Germline assignment: CDR1 SGHNT and CDR2 YENEEA. For the CDR3, the DNA is TGTGCCAGCAGCGAGAACTCCAATGAGCAGTTCTTC. The encoded protein is CASSENSNEQFF.

The rearrangement uses TRBV5-1 and TRBJ2-7; 10 bases match TRBD1. Germline CDR1 SGHRS, CDR2 YFSETQ. V was clipped by 0 bases and J by 2 bases; unmatched bases: 2. The CDR3 totals 15 residues. The CDR3 is CASSLDGTGAYEQYF. For the CDR3, the DNA is TGCGCCAGCAGCTTGGATGGGACAGGGGCCTACGAGCAGTACTTC. Supplemented by reference TRBV5-1 and TRBJ2-7, the full variable domain reads KAGVTQTPRYLIKTRGQQVTLSCSPISGHRSVSWYQQTPGQGLQFLFEYFSETQRNKGNFPGRFSGRQFSNSRSEMNVSTLELGDSALYLCASSLDGTGAYEQYFGPGTRLTVT.

The chain joins TRBV5-8 to TRBJ2-7; 14 bases map to TRBD2. The junction had 6 bases not matched to a gene; V was cut back by 1 base and J by 3 bases. Germline V gives CDR1 SGHTS, CDR2 YDEGEE. The CDR3 runs to 17 residues. The CDR3 reads CASSLRGLAGVGYEQYF. The CDR3 DNA is TGTGCCAGCAGCTTGAGGGGACTAGCGGGAGTGGGCTACGAGCAGTACTTC. Variable domain in full (rest from reference TRBV5-8 and TRBJ2-7): EAGVTQSPTHLIKTRGQQATLRCSPISGHTSVYWYQQALGLGLQFLLWYDEGEERNRGNFPPRFSGRQFPNYSSELNVNALELEDSALYLCASSLRGLAGVGYEQYFGPGTRLTVT.

The rearrangement uses TRBV11-3 and TRBJ1-6; the match to TRBD1 covers 9 bases. CDR1 SGHNT and CDR2 YENEEA come from the germline V gene. The V gene end was trimmed by 3 bases and the J gene end by 9 bases; junction bases not matched to a gene: 6. There are 15 residues in the CDR3. CDR3 sequence (DNA): TGTGCCAGCAGCTTTCACAGGGGGCACGGTTCACCCCTCCACTTT. Translation: CASSFHRGHGSPLHF.

This clone was detected a few times. The chain employs TRBV18 and TRBJ2-7, with no clear D. The V end was cut by 5 bases, the J end by 5 bases, with 10 bases between. The CDR3 totals 12 residues. Germline loops: CDR1 KGHSH, CDR2 LQKENI. Here the CDR3 reads CASSSGGDEQYF. CDR3 coding DNA: TGTGCCAGCTCATCCGGTGGGGACGAGCAGTACTTC.

The chain links TRBV30 to TRBJ1-1, with 10 bases aligning to TRBD1. The V and J ends lost 4 bases and 0 bases, in that order; junction bases with no gene match: 11. This CDR3 has 17 amino acids. CDR1 is GTSNPN, CDR2 SVGIG, per germline (reference sequence). DNA of the CDR3: TGTGCCTGGAAGCCTTGGGGACAGGGGACCTTGAACACTGAAGCTTTCTTT. Protein: CAWKPWGQGTLNTEAFF.

The CDR3 coding sequence is TGTGCCAGCAGCTTGGATCTCTCCTACGAGCAGTACTTC. This encodes CASSLDLSYEQYF. J is TRBJ2-7 and V is TRBV5-6; D is unresolved. Germline assignment: CDR1 SGHDT and CDR2 YYEEEE. This CDR3 comprises 13 residues. V was shortened by 0 bases and J by 0 bases, with 4 bases between the two germline ends.

The CDR3 loop is CASSAYPRTANEKLFF. In nucleotides, the CDR3 is TGTGCCAGCAGTGCTTACCCCCGGACGGCAAATGAAAAACTGTTTTTT. J is TRBJ1-4 and V is TRBV6-1; D not resolved. Deletions cut 4 bases from V and 5 bases from J, with 17 bases between. Germline values: CDR1 MNHNS, CDR2 SASEGT. The CDR3 has 16 residues.

This chain links TRBV19 with TRBJ1-4; possible D gene TRBD1, 5 bases. The CDR3 contains 15 residues. Trimming shortened V by 5 bases and J by 7 bases, and 17 bases separated the two germline ends. The germline V gene has CDR1 LNHDA and CDR2 SQIVND (reference sequence). CDR3 amino acids: CASSALSGTIEKLFF. The CDR3 nucleotides read TGTGCCAGTAGTGCATTATCCGGGACGATTGAAAAACTGTTTTTT.

The V gene is TRBV10-3, the J gene TRBJ1-1, with D maybe TRBD1 (6 bases). The germline V gene encodes CDR1 ENHRY and CDR2 SYGVKD. Trimming removed 0 bases at V and 1 base at J, with 9 bases between. This CDR3 is built from 15 residues. The CDR3 DNA sequence: TGTGCCATCAGTGAGTCGGGAGGGGGGAACACTGAAGCTTTCTTT. Amino acid sequence: CAISESGGGNTEAFF.

The chain combines TRBV7-8 with TRBJ1-2; D possibly corresponds to TRBD1 (5 bases). This CDR3 has 15 residues. The germline gives CDR1 SGHVS, CDR2 FQNEAQ. Deletions cut 7 bases from V and 7 bases from J, with 22 bases between. CDR3 protein: CASTSTSGGIIGYTF. DNA of the CDR3: TGTGCCAGCACCTCTACCTCGGGGGGTATAATTGGCTACACCTTC.

The V gene is TRBV6-5, the J gene TRBJ1-2; no reliable D call. The CDR3 totals 11 residues. Trimming pared 6 bases from V and 8 bases from J, leaving 10 bases between. Germline CDR1 is MNHEY and CDR2 is SVGAGI. CDR3 DNA: TGTGCCAGCAGACAGTCGGGGGGCTACACCTTC. As protein: CASRQSGGYTF.

The rearrangement links TRBV2 to TRBJ1-2; 8 bases agree with TRBD1. V dropped 3 bases and J dropped 5; count of bases not matched to a gene: 8. Germline lookup yields CDR1 SNHLY and CDR2 FYNNEI. There are 15 residues in the CDR3. The CDR3 reads CASSELGQGVYGYTF. Here the CDR3 DNA reads TGTGCCAGCAGTGAGCTCGGACAGGGCGTTTATGGCTACACCTTC. Drawing the rest from reference TRBV2 and TRBJ1-2, the complete variable domain is EPEVTQTPSHQVTQMGQEVILRCVPISNHLYFYWYRQILGQKVEFLVSFYNNEISEKSEIFDDQFSVERPDGSNFTLKIRSTKLEDSAMYFCASSELGQGVYGYTFGSGTRLTVV.

This clone was counted between two and nine times. The chain links TRBV7-2 to TRBJ1-1; D is unresolved. V was shortened by 2 bases and J by 4 bases, with 8 bases between the two germline ends. The CDR3 length is 13 residues. Per the germline V gene, CDR1 is SGHTA and CDR2 is FQGNSA. The DNA for the CDR3 is TGTGCCAGCAGCTTAAGGGCTCGCACTGAAGCTTTCTTT. Protein product: CASSLRARTEAFF.

The rearrangement uses TRBV7-2 and TRBJ1-6; D might be TRBD1 (5 bases). Per the germline V gene, CDR1 is SGHTA and CDR2 is FQGNSA. Trimming took off 6 bases at V and 2 bases at J, with 14 bases between the two ends. The CDR3 contains 16 residues. For the CDR3, the DNA is TGTGCCAGCAGACACTTCGGGACCACCTATAATTCACCCCTCCACTTT. It yields the protein CASRHFGTTYNSPLHF.